This is a list of T cell receptor beta chains from one sample in a study of OX40 agonist ivuxolimab in advanced cancers. Assay used: immunoSEQ multiplex PCR; TCRdb lists only in-frame clones, some missing. The table has 89,000 or so clones, 75% to 95% seen once. The material sequenced was CD4+ or CD8+ T cells sorted from blood, taken in a trial of the OX40 agonist ivuxolimab. The receptors stem from an adult with an advanced solid tumor such as melanoma, head and neck, liver or kidney cancer. Each CDR3 is given with its conserved first and last residue. A D gene is named only where the DNA matches it firmly. Clone size is given for some rows only: seen once, a few or many times, or a class if the clone is expanded.

V gene: TRBV2
clone size: -
J gene: TRBJ2-1
D gene: TRBD2
CDR3 protein: CASSVSGSKTYEQFF
CDR3 DNA: TGTGCCAGCAGTGTTAGCGGGAGTAAAACCTATGAGCAGTTCTTC

V gene: TRBV28
clone size: -
J gene: TRBJ1-5
D gene: -
CDR3 protein: CATYQSSNQPQHF
CDR3 DNA: TGTGCCACCTACCAGTCCAGCAATCAGCCCCAGCATTTT

V gene: TRBV5-1
clone size: -
J gene: TRBJ2-3
D gene: -
CDR3 protein: CASSLARGWGSTDTQYF
CDR3 DNA: TGCGCCAGCAGCTTGGCGCGGGGATGGGGTTCCACAGATACGCAGTATTTT

V gene: TRBV6-6
clone size: -
J gene: TRBJ2-1
D gene: TRBD2
CDR3 protein: CASSLTSGYNEQFF
CDR3 DNA: TGTGCCAGCAGTTTAACTAGCGGTTACAATGAGCAGTTCTTC

V gene: TRBV7-2
clone size: -
J gene: TRBJ2-3
D gene: -
CDR3 protein: CASSLLGRTDTQYF
CDR3 DNA: TGTGCCAGCAGCTTATTAGGCCGCACAGATACGCAGTATTTT

V gene: TRBV29-1
clone size: -
J gene: TRBJ1-2
D gene: -
CDR3 protein: CSVFSGTSYGYTF
CDR3 DNA: TGCAGCGTTTTCTCAGGGACCTCCTATGGCTACACCTTC

V gene: TRBV30
clone size: -
J gene: TRBJ2-1
D gene: -
CDR3 protein: CAWERDSHNEQFF
CDR3 DNA: TGTGCCTGGGAACGGGACTCACACAATGAGCAGTTCTTC

V gene: TRBV7-8
clone size: once
J gene: TRBJ1-5
D gene: -
CDR3 protein: CASSFHSNQPQHF
CDR3 DNA: TGTGCCAGCAGCTTTCACAGTAATCAGCCCCAGCATTTT

V gene: TRBV9
clone size: once
J gene: TRBJ2-1
D gene: TRBD2
CDR3 protein: CASSERLAGAGNEQFF
CDR3 DNA: TGTGCCAGCAGCGAGAGGCTAGCGGGAGCAGGCAATGAGCAGTTCTTC

V gene: TRBV4-1
clone size: -
J gene: TRBJ2-7
D gene: -
CDR3 protein: CASSPRIDYEQYF
CDR3 DNA: TGCGCCAGCAGTCCAAGAATAGACTACGAGCAGTACTTC

V gene: TRBV11-2
clone size: -
J gene: TRBJ2-4
D gene: -
CDR3 protein: CASSLWVGPAKNIQYF
CDR3 DNA: TGTGCCAGCAGCTTGTGGGTGGGGCCGGCCAAAAACATTCAGTACTTC

V gene: TRBV11-2
clone size: -
J gene: TRBJ2-5
D gene: -
CDR3 protein: CASSLDLETQYF
CDR3 DNA: TGTGCCAGCAGCTTAGATTTGGAGACCCAGTACTTC

V gene: TRBV7-9
clone size: -
J gene: TRBJ2-3
D gene: TRBD2
CDR3 protein: CASSSRLASTDTQYF
CDR3 DNA: TGTGCCAGCAGCTCCAGACTAGCGAGCACAGATACGCAGTATTTT

V gene: TRBV30
clone size: -
J gene: TRBJ1-2
D gene: -
CDR3 protein: CAWSVLEGSHYGYTF
CDR3 DNA: TGTGCCTGGAGTGTACTGGAGGGATCCCACTATGGCTACACCTTC

V gene: TRBV7-9
clone size: -
J gene: TRBJ1-5
D gene: -
CDR3 protein: CASTGTGFNQSQHF
CDR3 DNA: TGTGCCAGCACTGGTACAGGGTTCAATCAGTCCCAGCATTTT

V gene: TRBV6-5
clone size: -
J gene: TRBJ1-5
D gene: -
CDR3 protein: CASSTQWDQPQHF
CDR3 DNA: TGTGCCAGCAGTACCCAATGGGATCAGCCCCAGCATTTT

V gene: TRBV2
clone size: -
J gene: TRBJ1-5
D gene: TRBD1
CDR3 protein: CASSDQGGQPQHF
CDR3 DNA: TGTGCCAGCAGTGACCAGGGGGGCCAGCCCCAGCATTTT

V gene: TRBV4-3
clone size: -
J gene: TRBJ1-2
D gene: -
CDR3 protein: CASSQDGGNYGYTF
CDR3 DNA: TGCGCCAGCAGCCAAGATGGGGGGAACTATGGCTACACCTTC

V gene: TRBV4-3
clone size: -
J gene: TRBJ2-1
D gene: -
CDR3 protein: CASSQITVDNEQFF
CDR3 DNA: TGCGCCAGCAGCCAAATTACGGTAGACAATGAGCAGTTCTTC

V gene: TRBV30
clone size: -
J gene: TRBJ1-2
D gene: -
CDR3 protein: CAWSVENWGGLGDGYTF
CDR3 DNA: TGTGCCTGGAGTGTAGAGAACTGGGGGGGGCTAGGTGATGGCTACACCTTC

V gene: TRBV15
clone size: -
J gene: TRBJ1-1
D gene: -
CDR3 protein: CATSRYGNTEAFF
CDR3 DNA: TGTGCCACCAGCAGATATGGGAACACTGAAGCTTTCTTT

V gene: TRBV28
clone size: -
J gene: TRBJ1-2
D gene: TRBD1
CDR3 protein: CASNFEGGGNGYTF
CDR3 DNA: TGTGCCAGCAACTTCGAAGGGGGCGGTAATGGCTACACCTTC

V gene: TRBV27
clone size: -
J gene: TRBJ2-1
D gene: -
CDR3 protein: CASSLSGDWVYNEQFF
CDR3 DNA: TGTGCCAGCAGTTTATCTGGGGACTGGGTGTACAATGAGCAGTTCTTC

V gene: TRBV4-1
clone size: -
J gene: TRBJ2-1
D gene: TRBD2
CDR3 protein: CASSQDEEAGVYNEQFF
CDR3 DNA: TGCGCCAGCAGCCAAGACGAAGAGGCGGGGGTATACAATGAGCAGTTCTTC

V gene: TRBV5-6
clone size: -
J gene: TRBJ1-5
D gene: -
CDR3 protein: CASSFRWGNQPQHF
CDR3 DNA: TGTGCCAGCAGCTTCCGATGGGGCAATCAGCCCCAGCATTTT

V gene: TRBV11-3
clone size: -
J gene: TRBJ2-4
D gene: TRBD2
CDR3 protein: CASSPQGLAVLGKNIQYF
CDR3 DNA: TGTGCCAGCAGCCCCCAAGGACTAGCGGTGTTAGGCAAAAACATTCAGTACTTC

V gene: TRBV27
clone size: -
J gene: TRBJ2-2
D gene: -
CDR3 protein: CASSNTGELFF
CDR3 DNA: TGTGCCAGCAGTAACACCGGGGAGCTGTTTTTT

V gene: TRBV19
clone size: -
J gene: TRBJ2-1
D gene: TRBD2
CDR3 protein: CASSMRGYNEQFF
CDR3 DNA: TGTGCCAGTAGTATGCGGGGGTACAATGAGCAGTTCTTC

V gene: TRBV28
clone size: -
J gene: TRBJ1-5
D gene: -
CDR3 protein: CASRQQQDVYQPQHF
CDR3 DNA: TGTGCCAGCAGACAACAACAGGATGTCTATCAGCCCCAGCATTTT

V gene: TRBV28
clone size: -
J gene: TRBJ1-6
D gene: -
CDR3 protein: CASSPLDHSPLHF
CDR3 DNA: TGTGCCAGCAGCCCCCTCGACCATTCACCCCTCCACTTT

V gene: TRBV7-9
clone size: -
J gene: TRBJ2-1
D gene: -
CDR3 protein: CASSFVGWEQFF
CDR3 DNA: TGTGCCAGCAGCTTCGTGGGGTGGGAGCAGTTCTTC

V gene: TRBV5-5
clone size: -
J gene: TRBJ2-1
D gene: -
CDR3 protein: CASSSYNEQFF
CDR3 DNA: TGTGCCAGCAGTTCCTACAATGAGCAGTTCTTC

V gene: TRBV28
clone size: -
J gene: TRBJ1-5
D gene: -
CDR3 protein: CASSFRLNQPQHF
CDR3 DNA: TGTGCCAGCAGTTTTAGGTTAAACCAGCCCCAGCATTTT

V gene: TRBV30
clone size: -
J gene: TRBJ1-6
D gene: -
CDR3 protein: CAWSATGNSPLHF
CDR3 DNA: TGTGCCTGGAGTGCCACAGGAAATTCACCCCTCCACTTT

V gene: TRBV28
clone size: many
J gene: TRBJ1-1
D gene: TRBD1
CDR3 protein: CASSAYRGERRAFF
CDR3 DNA: TGTGCCAGCAGTGCCTACAGGGGAGAAAGAAGAGCTTTCTTT

V gene: TRBV7-9
clone size: -
J gene: TRBJ2-3
D gene: -
CDR3 protein: CASSLNLLAADTQYF
CDR3 DNA: TGTGCCAGCAGCTTAAACCTCCTAGCAGCAGATACGCAGTATTTT

V gene: TRBV18
clone size: -
J gene: TRBJ2-3
D gene: TRBD2
CDR3 protein: CASSPTSEIDTQYF
CDR3 DNA: TGTGCCAGCTCACCGACTAGCGAGATAGATACGCAGTATTTT

V gene: TRBV4-3
clone size: -
J gene: TRBJ1-3
D gene: -
CDR3 protein: CASSQDLETSGNTIYF
CDR3 DNA: TGCGCCAGCAGCCAAGATTTAGAAACCTCTGGAAACACCATATATTTT